This T cell receptor (beta chain) was sequenced during a study of blood T cell repertoires in COVID-19. Across the study: Researchers got acute and convalescent COVID-19 samples from the United States, Italy and Spain.

This clone was counted a few times. Germline CDR1 is MNHEY and CDR2 is SMNVEV (reference sequence). Germline trimming cut 7 bases from V and 6 bases from J; bases unmatched to any gene: 8. The CDR3 has 13 residues. In the original analysis: Cell counts per sample came from amplifying reference gene primers. Here immunoSEQ multiplex PCR was the method, and the copy in TCRdb shows in-frame clones only, minus some. Clone size and V and J calls were adopted from that table, with D and trimming inferred from the DNA. The data hold tens of thousands of clones, with around 83% observed a single time. The TCR originated in a man in his forties or fifties with acute or convalescent COVID-19. Sequenced input: peripheral blood. The V and J genes are TRBV27 and TRBJ2-5; 7 bases map to TRBD1. The CDR3 sequence is CASNPQGSQTQYF. The CDR3 DNA is TGTGCCAGCAACCCACAGGGGTCCCAGACCCAGTACTTC.